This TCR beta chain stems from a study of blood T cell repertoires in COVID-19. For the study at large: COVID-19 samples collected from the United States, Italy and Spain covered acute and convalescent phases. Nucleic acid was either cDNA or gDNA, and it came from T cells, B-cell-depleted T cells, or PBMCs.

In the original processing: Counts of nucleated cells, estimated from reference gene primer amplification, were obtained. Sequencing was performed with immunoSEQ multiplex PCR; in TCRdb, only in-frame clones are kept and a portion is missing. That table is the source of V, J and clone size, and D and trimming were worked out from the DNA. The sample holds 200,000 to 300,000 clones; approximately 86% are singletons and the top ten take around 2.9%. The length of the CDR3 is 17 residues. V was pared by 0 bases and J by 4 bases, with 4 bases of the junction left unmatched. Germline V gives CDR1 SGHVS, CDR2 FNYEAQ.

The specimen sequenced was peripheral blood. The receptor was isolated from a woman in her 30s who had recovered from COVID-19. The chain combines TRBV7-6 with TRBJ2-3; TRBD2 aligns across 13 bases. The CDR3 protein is CASSLATSGGHSDTQYF. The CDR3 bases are TGTGCCAGCAGCTTAGCGACTAGCGGGGGGCACTCAGATACGCAGTATTTT.